Shown below are 16 T cell receptor beta chains from a single sample sequenced in a study of human T cells and chemical hapten exposure (dated by TCRdb to about 2021). What the time point label conveys for this sample: patch test 3, about 24 weeks after DPC sensitization. The sample's treatment or condition label is to be understood as: therapeutic diphenylcyclopropenone sensitization with weekly scalp DPC. Library prep was done by RACE. The sequencer was a NextSeq 500. TCRdb applied fastp at Q25 and MiXCR to the public reads, then kept only in-frame beta chains. Each entry merges the rows of one CDR3 protein and shows their most common DNA and genes. The sample table lists 70,000 or so distinct CDR3 sequences, approximately 12% of them with a count of one. The ten biggest clones cover roughly 1.5% of the sample. Material: whole blood, obtained in connection with sensitization to the hapten diphenylcyclopropenone (DPC). These receptors all come from a woman in her fifties or sixties with alopecia areata. Some clones in this sample may be carry-over from other donors' samples.

J is TRBJ2-3 and V is TRBV24-1, with D maybe TRBD2 (6 bases). Deletions cut 4 bases from V and 2 bases from J, with 9 bases between. The CDR3 has 14 amino acids. Per the germline V gene, CDR1 is KGHDR and CDR2 is SFDVKD. CDR3 coding DNA: TGTGCCACCAGTGAGGCTAGCGCCACAGATACGCAGTATTTT. Residues: CATSEASATDTQYF.

This chain links TRBV20-1 with TRBJ2-1; unclear D gene. Trimming left V 3 bases short and J 4 bases short, with 10 bases between. Germline V gene lookup returns CDR1 DFQATT and CDR2 SNEGSKA (reference sequence). The CDR3 sequence is 13 residues long. CDR3 sequence: CSASNGLYNEQFF. In DNA, the CDR3 is TGCAGTGCTAGCAACGGGCTATACAATGAGCAGTTCTTC.

This clonotype showed up many times. The rearrangement links TRBV7-6 to TRBJ2-3; D is perhaps TRBD1 or TRBD2 (6 bases each). CDR3 size: 16 residues. Germline values: CDR1 SGHVS, CDR2 FNYEAQ. Deletions cut 9 bases from V and 4 bases from J, with 23 bases between. The CDR3 nucleotides are TGTGCCAGTACACTCTCGGGGGCTTCGAAGGCAGATACGCAGTATTTT. This gives the protein CASTLSGASKADTQYF. The full variable domain, in which reference TRBV7-6 and TRBJ2-3 provide the parts outside the CDR3, is GAGVSQSPRYKVTKRGQDVALRCDPISGHVSLYWYRQALGQGPEFLTYFNYEAQQDKSGLPNDRFSAERPEGSISTLTIQRTEQRDSAMYRCASTLSGASKADTQYFGPGTRLTVL.

The sample holds a few counts of this clonotype. This sequence joins TRBV18 and TRBJ2-1; 8 nucleotides line up with TRBD2. CDR1 is KGHSH, CDR2 LQKENI, per germline. CDR3 size: 15 residues. The trim removed 2 bases at V and 7 bases at J, leaving 7 bases unmatched. CDR3 residues: CASSPYGRAENEQFF. Here the CDR3 DNA reads TGTGCCAGCTCACCATACGGGAGGGCCGAAAATGAGCAGTTCTTC. The full variable domain, with the rest looked up from reference TRBV18 and TRBJ2-1, is NAGVMQNPRHLVRRRGQEARLRCSPMKGHSHVYWYRQLPEEGLKFMVYLQKENIIDESGMPKERFSAEFPKEGPSILRIQQVVRGDSAAYFCASSPYGRAENEQFFGPGTRLTVL.

V and J are TRBV18 and TRBJ1-5; 7 positions agree with TRBD1. After removal of 6 bases from V and 4 bases from J, the junction contained 12 bases not matched to a gene. Germline values: CDR1 KGHSH, CDR2 LQKENI. CDR3 size: 16 residues. Here the CDR3 reads CASSLLGGQRNQPQHF. DNA of the CDR3: TGTGCCAGCTCGTTACTTGGGGGACAGCGAAATCAGCCCCAGCATTTT.

This clonotype was seen repeatedly, ten times or more. CDR3 region: CASSSFRTSGSSYNEQFF. The CDR3 DNA reads as TGTGCCAGCAGCTCTTTCCGGACTAGCGGGAGCTCCTACAATGAGCAGTTCTTC. V and J are TRBV7-2 and TRBJ2-1; 13 bases match TRBD2. The length of the CDR3 is 18 residues. V lost 4 bases to trimming and J lost 0 bases; unmatched junction nucleotides: 6. Germline lookup yields CDR1 SGHTA and CDR2 FQGNSA.

This clonotype was counted a few times. This chain links TRBV2 with TRBJ1-5; the D gene is possibly TRBD1 (6 bases). The CDR3 covers 16 residues. From germline, CDR1 is SNHLY and CDR2 FYNNEI. V dropped 5 bases and J dropped 2 bases, with 16 bases sitting between them. DNA for the CDR3: TGTGCCAGCAGTCCACAGGGCACGCAAGGCAATCAGCCCCAGCATTTT. Translating it yields CASSPQGTQGNQPQHF.

This clonotype has a count of ten or more. The chain combines TRBV7-2 with TRBJ2-7; maybe TRBD1 (5 bases). Germline V gene sequence: CDR1 SGHTA, CDR2 FQGNSA. This CDR3 has 14 residues. Trimming removed 1 base at V and 3 bases at J, with 10 bases between. CDR3 DNA sequence: TGTGCCAGCAGCTTAGGTTCCCAGGGCTACGAGCAGTACTTC. It translates to CASSLGSQGYEQYF.

This clonotype came up a few times. In DNA form, the CDR3 reads TGTGCCAGCAGCTTAGAACTGACAGCAGCCTACGAGCAGTACTTC. Protein: CASSLELTAAYEQYF. The genes are TRBV11-2 and TRBJ2-7; possibly TRBD1 for D (5 bases). V lost 0 bases and J lost 2, with 11 bases in between. Germline V gene lookup returns CDR1 SGHAT and CDR2 FQNNGV. This CDR3 comprises 15 residues.

This clonotype occurred a few times. The chain employs TRBV18 and TRBJ1-6; TRBD1 aligns across 9 bases. In germline, CDR1 is KGHSH, CDR2 LQKENI. This CDR3 comprises 16 residues. After removal of 3 bases from V and 10 bases from J, the junction contained 10 bases not matched to a gene. For the CDR3, the DNA is TGTGCCAGCTCACCGGGTATGGACAGGGGAATGTCACCCCTCCACTTT. Residues: CASSPGMDRGMSPLHF.

This rearrangement joins TRBV13 to TRBJ2-7; 9 bases are shared with TRBD2. The V gene end was trimmed by 3 bases and the J gene end by 5 bases; junction bases not matched to a gene: 11. CDR3 length: 16 amino acids. Germline V gene data show CDR1 as PRHDT and CDR2 as FYEKMQ (reference sequence). CDR3 bases: TGTGCCAGCAGCTTCTTCTACCTAGCGGGAATCGACGAGCAGTACTTC. Encoded protein: CASSFFYLAGIDEQYF.

This clonotype was counted ten times or more. J is TRBJ2-1 and V is TRBV28; no firm D call. Germline V lookup: CDR1 MDHEN, CDR2 SYDVKM. Trimming removed 8 bases at V and 7 bases at J, with 9 bases between. The CDR3 is made up of 11 amino acids. CDR3 nucleotide sequence: TGTGCCAGCCTTTTACTGAATGAGCAGTTCTTC. Residues: CASLLLNEQFF.

This chain joins TRBV7-2 and TRBJ2-1; 14 positions match TRBD2. Germline V gene data show CDR1 as SGHTA and CDR2 as FQGNSA. The length of the CDR3 is 14 residues. Trimming cost V 5 bases and J 10 bases; bases outside gene matches: 4. CDR3 coding DNA: TGTGCCAGCAGCCCGGGACTAGCGGGAGCGGAGCAGTTCTTC. Protein: CASSPGLAGAEQFF.

Ten or more counts support this clonotype. The CDR3 DNA sequence: TGTGCCAGCAGCCCAAACTCCTTTAGGGATGAGCAGTTCTTC. Translated, it gives CASSPNSFRDEQFF. This sequence joins TRBV11-3 and TRBJ2-1; D ambiguous. The CDR3 has 14 amino acids. V lost 5 bases and J lost 8, with 16 bases in between. The germline gives CDR1 SGHNT, CDR2 YENEEA.

A few counts support this clonotype. V and J are TRBV4-1 and TRBJ1-2; 8 bases agree with TRBD1. From germline, CDR1 is MGHRA and CDR2 YSYEKL. This CDR3 comprises 14 residues. Losses at the gene ends were 4 bases for V and 4 bases for J; bases not matched to a gene: 5. This chain's CDR3 is CASSPDRVTYGYTF. DNA of the CDR3: TGCGCCAGCAGCCCGGACAGGGTTACCTATGGCTACACCTTC.

This clonotype appeared many times. The chain carries TRBV28 and TRBJ1-5, with 10 bases that match TRBD1. The J segment lost 6 bases and the V segment lost 6 bases, leaving 5 bases of the junction unmatched. Germline assignment: CDR1 MDHEN and CDR2 SYDVKM. This CDR3 comprises 14 residues. The CDR3 nucleotides read TGTGCCAGCAGGGGACAGGGGTCGGCTCAGCCCCAGCATTTT. It is translated as CASRGQGSAQPQHF. The entire variable domain, with the rest obtained from reference TRBV28 and TRBJ1-5, is as follows: DVKVTQSSRYLVKRTGEKVFLECVQDMDHENMFWYRQDPGLGLRLIYFSYDVKMKEKGDIPEGYSVSREKKERFSLILESASTNQTSMYLCASRGQGSAQPQHFGDGTRLSIL.